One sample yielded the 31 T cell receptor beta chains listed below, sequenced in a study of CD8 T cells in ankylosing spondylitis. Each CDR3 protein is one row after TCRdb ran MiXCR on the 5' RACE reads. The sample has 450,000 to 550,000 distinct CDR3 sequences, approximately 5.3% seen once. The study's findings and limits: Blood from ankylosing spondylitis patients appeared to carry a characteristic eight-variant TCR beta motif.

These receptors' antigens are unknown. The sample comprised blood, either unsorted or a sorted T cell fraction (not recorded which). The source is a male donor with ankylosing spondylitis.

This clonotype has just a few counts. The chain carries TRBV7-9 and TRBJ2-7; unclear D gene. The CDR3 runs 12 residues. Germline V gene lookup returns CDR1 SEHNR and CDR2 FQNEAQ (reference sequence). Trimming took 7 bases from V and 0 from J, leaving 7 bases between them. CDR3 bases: TGTGCCAGCAAGCAGGACTCCTACGAGCAGTACTTC. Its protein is CASKQDSYEQYF. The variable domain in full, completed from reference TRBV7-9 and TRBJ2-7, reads DTGVSQNPRHKITKRGQNVTFRCDPISEHNRLYWYRQTLGQGPEFLTYFQNEAQLEKSRLLSDRFSAERPKGSFSTLEIQRTEQGDSAMYLCASKQDSYEQYFGPGTRLTVT.

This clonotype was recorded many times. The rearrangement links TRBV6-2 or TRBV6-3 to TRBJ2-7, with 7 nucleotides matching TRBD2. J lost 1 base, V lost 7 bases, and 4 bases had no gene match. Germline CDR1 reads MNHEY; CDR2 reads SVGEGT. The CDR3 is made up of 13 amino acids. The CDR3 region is CASILAESYEQYF. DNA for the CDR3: TGTGCCAGCATTCTAGCGGAGTCCTACGAGCAGTACTTC.

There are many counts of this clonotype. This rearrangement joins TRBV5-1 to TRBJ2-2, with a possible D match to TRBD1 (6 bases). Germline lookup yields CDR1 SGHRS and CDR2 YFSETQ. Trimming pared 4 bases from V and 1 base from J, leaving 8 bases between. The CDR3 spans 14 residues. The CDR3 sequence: CASSPTGNTGELFF. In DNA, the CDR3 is TGCGCCAGCAGCCCGACAGGGAACACCGGGGAGCTGTTTTTT.

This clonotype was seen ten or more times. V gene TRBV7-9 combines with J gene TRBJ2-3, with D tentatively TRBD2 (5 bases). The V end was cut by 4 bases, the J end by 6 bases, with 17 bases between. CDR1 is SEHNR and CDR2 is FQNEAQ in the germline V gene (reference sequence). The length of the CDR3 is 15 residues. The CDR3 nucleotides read TGTGCCAGCAGCTCCCCCCCCGTCGGCGGGGATACGCAGTATTTT. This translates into CASSSPPVGGDTQYF.

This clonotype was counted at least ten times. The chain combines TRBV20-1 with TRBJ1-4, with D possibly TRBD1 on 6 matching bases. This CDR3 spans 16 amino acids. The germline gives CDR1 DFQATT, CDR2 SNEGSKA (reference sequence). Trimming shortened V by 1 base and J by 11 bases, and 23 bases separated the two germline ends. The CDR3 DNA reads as TGCAGTGCTAGAGCCTCCCGGGGCAGGGGTGCCGGGAAACTGTTTTTT. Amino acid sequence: CSARASRGRGAGKLFF.

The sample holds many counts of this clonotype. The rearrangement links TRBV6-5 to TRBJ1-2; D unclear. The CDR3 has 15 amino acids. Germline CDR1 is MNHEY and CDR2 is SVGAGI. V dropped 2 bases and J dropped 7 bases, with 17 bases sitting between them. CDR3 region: CASSYDRSAWGGYTF. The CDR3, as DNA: TGTGCCAGCAGTTACGATAGGTCAGCCTGGGGTGGCTACACCTTC.

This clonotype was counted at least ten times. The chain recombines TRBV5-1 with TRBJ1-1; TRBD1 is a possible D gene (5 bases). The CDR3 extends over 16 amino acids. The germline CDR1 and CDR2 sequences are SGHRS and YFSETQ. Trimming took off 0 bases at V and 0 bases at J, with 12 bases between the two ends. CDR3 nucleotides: TGCGCCAGCAGCTTGGACAGGCGGCAATTGAACACTGAAGCTTTCTTT. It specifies CASSLDRRQLNTEAFF.

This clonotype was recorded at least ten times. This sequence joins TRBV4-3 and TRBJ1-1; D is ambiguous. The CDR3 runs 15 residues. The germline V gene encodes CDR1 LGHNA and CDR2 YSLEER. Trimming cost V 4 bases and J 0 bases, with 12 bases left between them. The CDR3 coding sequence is TGCGCCAGCAGCCCCTTCCTTTGGATGAACACTGAAGCTTTCTTT. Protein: CASSPFLWMNTEAFF.

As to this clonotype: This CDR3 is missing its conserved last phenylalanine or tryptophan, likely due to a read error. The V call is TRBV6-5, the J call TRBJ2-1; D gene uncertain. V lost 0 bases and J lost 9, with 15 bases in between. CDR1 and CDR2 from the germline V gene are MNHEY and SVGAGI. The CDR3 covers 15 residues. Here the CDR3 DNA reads TGTGCCAGCAGTTACTCGACGGGCGCGAGGTCTGAGCAGTTCTTA. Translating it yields CASSYSTGARSEQFL.

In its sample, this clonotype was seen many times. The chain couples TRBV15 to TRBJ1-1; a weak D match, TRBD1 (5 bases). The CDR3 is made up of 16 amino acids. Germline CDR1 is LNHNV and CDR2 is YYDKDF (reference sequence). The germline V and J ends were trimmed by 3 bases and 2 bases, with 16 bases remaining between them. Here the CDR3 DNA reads TGTGCCACCAGCAGTTCCATGGGACGGCTTAACACTGAAGCTTTCTTT. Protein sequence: CATSSSMGRLNTEAFF. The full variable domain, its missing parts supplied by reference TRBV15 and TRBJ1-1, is DAMVIQNPRYQVTQFGKPVTLSCSQTLNHNVMYWYQQKSSQAPKLLFHYYDKDFNNEADTPDNFQSRRPNTSFCFLDIRSPGLGDTAMYLCATSSSMGRLNTEAFFGQGTRLTVV.

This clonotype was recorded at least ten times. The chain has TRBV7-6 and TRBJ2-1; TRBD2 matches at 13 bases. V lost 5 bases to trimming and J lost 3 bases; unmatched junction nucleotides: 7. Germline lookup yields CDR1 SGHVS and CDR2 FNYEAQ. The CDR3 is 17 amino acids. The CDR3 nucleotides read TGTGCCAGCAGCCCGAGGACTAGCGGGGGTGTCTACAATGAGCAGTTCTTC. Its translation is CASSPRTSGGVYNEQFF.

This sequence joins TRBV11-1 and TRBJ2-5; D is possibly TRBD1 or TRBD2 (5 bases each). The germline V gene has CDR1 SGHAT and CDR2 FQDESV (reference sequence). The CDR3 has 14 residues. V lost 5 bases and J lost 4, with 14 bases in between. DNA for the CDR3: TGTGCCAGCAGCGTTCTACGGGGACCAGAGACCCAGTACTTC. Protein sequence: CASSVLRGPETQYF.

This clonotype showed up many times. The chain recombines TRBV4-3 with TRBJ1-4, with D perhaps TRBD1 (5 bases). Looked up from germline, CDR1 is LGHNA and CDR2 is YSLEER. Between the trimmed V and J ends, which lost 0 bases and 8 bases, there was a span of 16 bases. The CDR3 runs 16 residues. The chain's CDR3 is CASSQDPGQSDEKLFF. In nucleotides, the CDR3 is TGCGCCAGCAGCCAAGATCCGGGGCAGTCTGACGAAAAACTGTTTTTT.

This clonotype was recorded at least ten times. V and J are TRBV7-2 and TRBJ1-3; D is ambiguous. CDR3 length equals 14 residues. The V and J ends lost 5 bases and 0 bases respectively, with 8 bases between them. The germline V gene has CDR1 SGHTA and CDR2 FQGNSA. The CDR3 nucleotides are TGTGCCAGCAGCCAGCAGAGCTCTGGAAACACCATATATTTT. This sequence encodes CASSQQSSGNTIYF.

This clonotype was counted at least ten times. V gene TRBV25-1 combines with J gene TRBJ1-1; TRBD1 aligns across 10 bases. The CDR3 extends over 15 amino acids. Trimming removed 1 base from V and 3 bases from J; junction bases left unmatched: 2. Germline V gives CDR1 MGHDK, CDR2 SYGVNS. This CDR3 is CASSEWTGGDTEAFF. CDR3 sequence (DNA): TGTGCCAGCAGTGAATGGACAGGGGGAGACACTGAAGCTTTCTTT.

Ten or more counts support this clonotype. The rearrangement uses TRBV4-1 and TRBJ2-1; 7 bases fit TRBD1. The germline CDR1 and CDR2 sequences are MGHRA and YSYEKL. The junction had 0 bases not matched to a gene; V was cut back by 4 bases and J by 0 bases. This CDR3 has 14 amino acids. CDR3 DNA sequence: TGCGCCAGCAGCCGGGACAGCTCCTACAATGAGCAGTTCTTC. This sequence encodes CASSRDSSYNEQFF.

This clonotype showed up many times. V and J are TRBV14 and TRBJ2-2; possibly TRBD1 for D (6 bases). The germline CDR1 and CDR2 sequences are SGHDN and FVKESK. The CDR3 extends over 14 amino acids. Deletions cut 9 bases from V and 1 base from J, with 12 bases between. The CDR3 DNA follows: TGTGCCAGTAGCAGGGGATGGAACACCGGGGAGCTGTTTTTT. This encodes CASSRGWNTGELFF.

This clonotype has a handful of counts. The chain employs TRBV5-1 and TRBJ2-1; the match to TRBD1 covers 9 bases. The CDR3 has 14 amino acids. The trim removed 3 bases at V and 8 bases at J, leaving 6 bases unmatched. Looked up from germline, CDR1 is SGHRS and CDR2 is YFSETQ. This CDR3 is CASSSQGQGYEQFF. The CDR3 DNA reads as TGCGCCAGCAGCTCCCAGGGACAGGGCTATGAGCAGTTCTTC.

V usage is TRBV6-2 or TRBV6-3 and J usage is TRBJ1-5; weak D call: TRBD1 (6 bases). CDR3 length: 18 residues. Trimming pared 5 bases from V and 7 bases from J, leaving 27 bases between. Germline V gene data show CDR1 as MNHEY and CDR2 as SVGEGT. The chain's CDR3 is CASSRRGAGTREKQPQHF. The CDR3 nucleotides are TGTGCCAGCAGTAGACGAGGGGCCGGGACAAGGGAAAAACAGCCCCAGCATTTT.

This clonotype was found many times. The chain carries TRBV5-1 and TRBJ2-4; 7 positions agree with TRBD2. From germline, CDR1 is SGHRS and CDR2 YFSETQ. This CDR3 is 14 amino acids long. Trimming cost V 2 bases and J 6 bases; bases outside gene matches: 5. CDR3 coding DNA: TGCGCCAGCAGCTTCGTAGCGGGTACAAACATTCAGTACTTC. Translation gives CASSFVAGTNIQYF.

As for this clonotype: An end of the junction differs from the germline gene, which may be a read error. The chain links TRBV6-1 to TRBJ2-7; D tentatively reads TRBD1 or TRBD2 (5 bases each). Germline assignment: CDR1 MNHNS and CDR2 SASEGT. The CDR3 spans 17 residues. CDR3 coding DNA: TGTACCAGCAGCCCCCGGACCGGGACGTGGAGCTCCTACGAGCAGTACTTC. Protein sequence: CTSSPRTGTWSSYEQYF.

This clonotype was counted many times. CDR3 DNA sequence: TGTGCCAGCAGTTCTCGACTTGCCCAAGAGACCCAGTACTTC. This encodes CASSSRLAQETQYF. V gene TRBV27 combines with J gene TRBJ2-5, with D unresolved. Germline CDR1 reads MNHEY; CDR2 reads SMNVEV (reference sequence). The CDR3 runs 14 residues. The V and J ends lost 4 bases and 1 base respectively, with 10 bases between them.

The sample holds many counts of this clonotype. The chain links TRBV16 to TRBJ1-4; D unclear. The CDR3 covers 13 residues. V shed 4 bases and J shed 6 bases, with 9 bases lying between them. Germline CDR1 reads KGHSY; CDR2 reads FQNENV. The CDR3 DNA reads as TGTGCCAGCAGCCTACAGAACGATGAAAAACTGTTTTTT. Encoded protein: CASSLQNDEKLFF.

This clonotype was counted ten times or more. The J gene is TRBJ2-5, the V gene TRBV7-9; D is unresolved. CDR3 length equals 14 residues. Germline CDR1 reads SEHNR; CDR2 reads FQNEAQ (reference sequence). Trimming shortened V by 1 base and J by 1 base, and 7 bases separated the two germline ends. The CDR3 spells CASSLVQRQETQYF. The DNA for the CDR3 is TGTGCCAGCAGCTTAGTTCAGCGCCAAGAGACCCAGTACTTC.

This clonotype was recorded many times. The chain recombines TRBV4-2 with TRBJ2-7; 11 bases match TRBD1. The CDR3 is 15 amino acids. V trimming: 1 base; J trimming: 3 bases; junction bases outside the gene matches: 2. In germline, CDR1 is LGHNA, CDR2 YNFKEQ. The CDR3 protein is CASSQGGTGGYEQYF. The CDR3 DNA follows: TGTGCCAGCAGCCAAGGGGGGACAGGGGGCTACGAGCAGTACTTC.

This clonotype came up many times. The CDR3 nucleotides are TGCAGCGTTGTTGGGTTTTCCACTGAAGCTTTCTTT. This encodes CSVVGFSTEAFF. V and J are TRBV29-1 and TRBJ1-1; D remains unclear. There are 12 residues in the CDR3. Trimming left V 4 bases short and J 4 bases short, with 10 bases between. Germline CDR1 and CDR2: SQVTM and ANQGSEA.

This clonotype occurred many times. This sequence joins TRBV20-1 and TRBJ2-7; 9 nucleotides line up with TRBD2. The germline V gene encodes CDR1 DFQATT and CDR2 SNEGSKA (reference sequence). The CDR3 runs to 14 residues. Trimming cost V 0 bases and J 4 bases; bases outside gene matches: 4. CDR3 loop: CSARDILAGYEQYF. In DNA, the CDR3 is TGCAGTGCTAGAGATATACTAGCGGGTTACGAGCAGTACTTC.

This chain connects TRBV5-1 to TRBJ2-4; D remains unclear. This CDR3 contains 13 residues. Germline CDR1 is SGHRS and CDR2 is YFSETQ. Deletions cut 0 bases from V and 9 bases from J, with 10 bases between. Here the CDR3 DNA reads TGCGCCAGCAGCTTGGAGGCCGAGGTCATTCAGTACTTC. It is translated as CASSLEAEVIQYF.

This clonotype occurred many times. CDR3 nucleotides: TGCGCCAGCAGCTTGGATGACAGCAATGAGCAGTTCTTC. It encodes CASSLDDSNEQFF. This sequence joins TRBV5-1 and TRBJ2-1; the D gene is possibly TRBD1 (5 bases). This CDR3 comprises 13 residues. With 0 bases removed from V and 6 bases from J, the gap between germline ends came to 7 bases. The V gene's germline CDR1 is SGHRS and CDR2 YFSETQ.

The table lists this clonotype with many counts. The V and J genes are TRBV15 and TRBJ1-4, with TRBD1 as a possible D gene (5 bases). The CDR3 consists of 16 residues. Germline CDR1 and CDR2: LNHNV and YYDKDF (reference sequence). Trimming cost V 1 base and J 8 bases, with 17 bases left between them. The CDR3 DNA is TGTGCCACCAGCAGAGCAAGGCTGCAGGGCCACGAAAAACTGTTTTTT. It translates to CATSRARLQGHEKLFF.

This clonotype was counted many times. CDR3 protein: CASSPLGQTGRKLFF. DNA of the CDR3: TGTGCCAGCAGTCCCCTTGGACAGACGGGGAGAAAACTGTTTTTT. The V call is TRBV27, the J call TRBJ1-4, with a tentative D call TRBD1 (6 bases). This CDR3 has 15 amino acids. The ends were cut back, 5 bases at V and 10 bases at J, with 20 bases in the middle. Germline CDR1 is MNHEY and CDR2 is SMNVEV (reference sequence).